Given below is one T cell receptor (beta chain) in context. No cognate antigen has been identified for it. No base-level quality is on record; no much larger clone is a single base apart. These data belong to a study of T cell clones after liver transplantation (dated by TCRdb to about 2019). With respect to the entire study: The samples were obtained from ITN030ST, a randomized trial that attempted immunosuppression withdrawal within 2 years after liver transplantation. The subjects received no induction therapy and were kept on standard immunosuppression until randomization at 12-24 months post-transplant. The study cohort included 8 liver transplant recipients, of whom 3 were classified as tolerant and 5 as non-tolerant. Of the eight recipients, a few were HCV-positive, while the remaining recipients had been transplanted for non-autoimmune, non-viral indications. Third party-reactive TCRbeta sequences from pre-transplant MLRs were also identified as an antigen-independent comparator for donor-reactive sequences. Blood samples were collected pre-transplant, then pre-randomization ahead of withdrawal, and finally post-randomization once withdrawal had either been completed or failed. To count as tolerant, a recipient had to stay completely off immunosuppression for at least one year without liver enzymes climbing beyond twice the upper limit of normal. Donor-reactive T cell clones were identified by TCRbeta sequencing following a pre-transplant mixed lymphocyte reaction and were subsequently tracked in post-transplant blood.

High-throughput TCRbeta CDR3 sequencing of frozen genomic DNA was performed by immunoSEQ, with PCR amplification, mapping, bias correction and internal controls included. The paper's data handling went like this. Only productive rearrangements were retained, with each unique TCRbeta sequence defined by its CDR3 nucleotide sequence together with its V and J gene. For a sequence to be called donor-reactive, it needed a frequency of at least 0.01% and at least 5-fold expansion in CFSE-low cells compared with unstimulated pre-transplant cells. To ensure at least 90% detection power, minimum frequency thresholds were set for each subject based on that subject's lowest-template unstimulated sample. Jensen-Shannon divergence between the top 1000 TCRbeta sequences after and before transplant was used to measure repertoire turnover. Changes in detection of donor-reactive sequences were assessed with two-sided Fisher's exact tests. Drawn from immuneACCESS, this table holds only the in-frame rearrangements with V and J called that TCRdb kept. Clones are partly lost; checked studies trace under half to an unresolved V gene and leave the rest unexplained. D and trimming come from the DNA, and the V and J calls and clone size come from that table. The sample includes around 60,000 clones, with 60% to 80% observed a single time. The ten largest make up approximately 15% of the sample.

The research as a whole found: Low numbers of available donor cells limited the measurable donor-reactive repertoire in a couple of subjects. Since no allograft tissue specimens were available, donor-reactive T cells may have migrated into the graft instead of being deleted. The conclusions were preliminary, being limited by small, heterogeneous patient numbers and by non-standardized post-transplant time points. When repertoire turnover was accounted for, significantly reduced detection of donor-reactive sequences was found in 7 of 8 subjects for CD4 and in 8 of 8 subjects for CD8. In most of the 8 subjects, circulating donor-reactive CD4 TCRbeta sequences decreased significantly after transplant, regardless of tolerance or HCV status. Donor-reactive sequences decreased more than third party-reactive sequences, which suggests partial antigen-specific deletion that was not related to withdrawal success.

At the junction V is shortened by 3 bases and J by 6 bases, with 10 bases in between. CDR3 length: 13 amino acids, cysteine to phenylalanine. The sequence is cut down to CDR3 DNA, 39 bases in frame from base 1. CDR1 and CDR2, per the germline V gene, are SGHAT and FQNNGV. The sample's time point label is to be understood as: pre-transplant. Thawed unstimulated PBMCs were stained for CD3, CD4 and CD8 and FACS-sorted into CD3+CD4+ and CD3+CD8+ populations. All 8 studied subjects were randomized to immunosuppression withdrawal. The Qiagen DNeasy Blood and Tissue Kit was used for genomic DNA isolation. The clonotype comes from a human donor who received a liver transplant. The chain was built from TRBV11-2 and TRBJ2-3; there is no confident call for the D gene. This material consisted of CD4+ T cells from blood, taken before liver transplant. At the DNA level, the sequence is TGTGCCAGCAGCTTTAGAGGTTTGGATACGCAGTATTTT. Translated, this is CASSFRGLDTQYF.